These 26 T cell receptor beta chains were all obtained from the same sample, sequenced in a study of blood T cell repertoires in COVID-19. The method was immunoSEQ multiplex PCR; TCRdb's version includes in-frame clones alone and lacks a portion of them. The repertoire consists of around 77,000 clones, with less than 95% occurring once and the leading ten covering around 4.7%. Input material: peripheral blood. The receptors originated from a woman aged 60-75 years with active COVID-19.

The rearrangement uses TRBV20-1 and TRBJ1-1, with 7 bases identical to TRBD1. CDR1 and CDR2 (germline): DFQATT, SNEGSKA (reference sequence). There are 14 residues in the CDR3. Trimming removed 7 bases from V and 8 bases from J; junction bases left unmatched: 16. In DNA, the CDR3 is TGCAGTGTTAGTACAGGGGCGGTATTTAGGGAAGCTTTCTTT. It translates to CSVSTGAVFREAFF.

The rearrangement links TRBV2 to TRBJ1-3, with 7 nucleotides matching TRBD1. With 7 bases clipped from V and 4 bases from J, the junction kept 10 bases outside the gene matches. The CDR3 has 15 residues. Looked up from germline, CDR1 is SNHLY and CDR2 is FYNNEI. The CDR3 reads CASTREGALGNTIYF. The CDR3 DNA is TGTGCCAGCACCCGCGAGGGGGCTCTCGGAAACACCATATATTTT.

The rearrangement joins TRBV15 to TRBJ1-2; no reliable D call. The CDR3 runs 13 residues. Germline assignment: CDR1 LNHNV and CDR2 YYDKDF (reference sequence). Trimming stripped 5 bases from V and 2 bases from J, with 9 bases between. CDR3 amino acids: CATSPGGNYGYTF. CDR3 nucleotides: TGTGCCACCAGCCCTGGAGGGAACTATGGCTACACCTTC.

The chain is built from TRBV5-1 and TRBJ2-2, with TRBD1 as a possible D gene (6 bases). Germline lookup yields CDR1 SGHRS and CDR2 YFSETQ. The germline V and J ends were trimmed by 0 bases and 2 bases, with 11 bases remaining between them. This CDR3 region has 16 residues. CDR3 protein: CASSLAGDTNTGELFF. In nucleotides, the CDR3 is TGCGCCAGCAGCTTGGCCGGGGACACAAACACCGGGGAGCTGTTTTTT.

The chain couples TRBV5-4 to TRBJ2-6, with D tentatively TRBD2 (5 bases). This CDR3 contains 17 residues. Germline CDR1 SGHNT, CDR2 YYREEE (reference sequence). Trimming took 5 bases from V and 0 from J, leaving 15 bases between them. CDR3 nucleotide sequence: TGTGCCAGCAGTCCTACTAGAACTAACTCTGGGGCCAACGTCCTGACTTTC. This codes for CASSPTRTNSGANVLTF.

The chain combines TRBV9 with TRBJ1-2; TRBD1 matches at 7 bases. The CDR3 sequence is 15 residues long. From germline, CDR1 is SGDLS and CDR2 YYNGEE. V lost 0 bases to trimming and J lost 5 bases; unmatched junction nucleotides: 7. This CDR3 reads CASSVVPGTAYGYTF. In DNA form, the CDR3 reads TGTGCCAGCAGCGTAGTTCCCGGGACAGCTTATGGCTACACCTTC.

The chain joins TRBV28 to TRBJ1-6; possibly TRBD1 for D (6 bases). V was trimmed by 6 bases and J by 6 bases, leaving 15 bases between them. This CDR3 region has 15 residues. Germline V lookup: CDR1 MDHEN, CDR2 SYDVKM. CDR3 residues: CASRSGTRRNSPLHF. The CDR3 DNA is TGTGCCAGCAGGTCTGGGACACGTCGTAATTCACCCCTCCACTTT.

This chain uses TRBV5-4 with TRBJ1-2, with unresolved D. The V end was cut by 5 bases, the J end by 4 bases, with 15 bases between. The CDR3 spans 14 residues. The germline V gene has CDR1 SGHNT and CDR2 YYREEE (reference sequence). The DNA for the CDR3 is TGTGCCAGCAGACGTGACTCGGCGGGCTATGGCTACACCTTC. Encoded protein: CASRRDSAGYGYTF.

CDR3 DNA sequence: TGCGCCAGCAGCTTGGTCCCAGGGAAAATAGACGAGCAGTACTTC. Amino acid sequence: CASSLVPGKIDEQYF. This sequence joins TRBV5-1 and TRBJ2-7, with D maybe TRBD1 (5 bases). CDR3 size: 15 residues. The V gene's germline CDR1 is SGHRS and CDR2 YFSETQ. V lost 0 bases to trimming and J lost 5 bases, with 15 bases between them.

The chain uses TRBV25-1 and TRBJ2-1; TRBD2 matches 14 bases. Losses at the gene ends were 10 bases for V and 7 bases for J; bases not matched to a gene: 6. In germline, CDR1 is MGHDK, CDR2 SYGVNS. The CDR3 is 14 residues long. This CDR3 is CATTGTSGRNEQFF. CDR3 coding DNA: TGTGCCACAACCGGGACTAGCGGGAGAAATGAGCAGTTCTTC. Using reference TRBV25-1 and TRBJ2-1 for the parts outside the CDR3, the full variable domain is EADIYQTPRYLVIGTGKKITLECSQTMGHDKMYWYQQDPGMELHLIHYSYGVNSTEKGDLSSESTVSRIRTEHFPLTLESARPSHTSQYLCATTGTSGRNEQFFGPGTRLTVL.

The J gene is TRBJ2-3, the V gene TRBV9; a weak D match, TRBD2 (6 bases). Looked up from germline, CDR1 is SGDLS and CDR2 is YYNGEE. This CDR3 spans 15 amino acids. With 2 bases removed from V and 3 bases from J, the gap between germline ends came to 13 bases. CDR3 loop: CASSVAPGGTDTQYF. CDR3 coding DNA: TGTGCCAGCAGCGTGGCCCCAGGAGGGACAGATACGCAGTATTTT. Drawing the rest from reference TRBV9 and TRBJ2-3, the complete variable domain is DSGVTQTPKHLITATGQRVTLRCSPRSGDLSVYWYQQSLDQGLQFLIQYYNGEERAKGNILERFSAQQFPDLHSELNLSSLELGDSALYFCASSVAPGGTDTQYFGPGTRLTVL.

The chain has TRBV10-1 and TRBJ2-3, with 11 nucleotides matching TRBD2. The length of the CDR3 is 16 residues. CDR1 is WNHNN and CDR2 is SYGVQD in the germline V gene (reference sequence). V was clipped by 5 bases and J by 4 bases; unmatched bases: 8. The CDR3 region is CASSPTGTSGPDTQYF. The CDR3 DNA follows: TGCGCCAGCAGTCCTACCGGGACTAGCGGTCCAGATACGCAGTATTTT.

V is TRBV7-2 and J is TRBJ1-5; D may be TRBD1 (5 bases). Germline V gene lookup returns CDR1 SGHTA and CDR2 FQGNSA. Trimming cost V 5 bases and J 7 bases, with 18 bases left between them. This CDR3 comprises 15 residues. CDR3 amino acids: CASSSGPGGGQPQHF. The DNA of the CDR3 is TGTGCCAGCAGCAGCGGGCCAGGCGGGGGACAGCCCCAGCATTTT.

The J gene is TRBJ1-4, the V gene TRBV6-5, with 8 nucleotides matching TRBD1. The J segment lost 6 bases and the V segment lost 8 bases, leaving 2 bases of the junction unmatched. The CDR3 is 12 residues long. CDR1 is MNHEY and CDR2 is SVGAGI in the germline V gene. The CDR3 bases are TGTGCCAGCCGACAGGGGTATGAAAAACTGTTTTTT. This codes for CASRQGYEKLFF.

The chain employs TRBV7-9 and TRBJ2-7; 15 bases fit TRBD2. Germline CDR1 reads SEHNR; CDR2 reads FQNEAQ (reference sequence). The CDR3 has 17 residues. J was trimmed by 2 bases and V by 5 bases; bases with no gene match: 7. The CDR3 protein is CASSARGTSGRTYEQYF. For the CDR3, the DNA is TGTGCCAGCAGCGCAAGAGGGACTAGCGGGAGGACCTACGAGCAGTACTTC.

The CDR3 here is CASRGTGQLSKKLFF. The CDR3 nucleotides read TGTGCCAGTAGAGGGACGGGACAGCTCTCTAAAAAACTGTTTTTT. The chain recombines TRBV19 with TRBJ1-4; 7 bases line up with TRBD1. V shed 6 bases, J shed 9 bases, and the junction held 13 bases outside the gene matches. From germline, CDR1 is LNHDA and CDR2 SQIVND (reference sequence). The CDR3 sequence is 15 residues long. Together with reference TRBV19 and TRBJ1-4, the CDR3 gives the full variable domain: DGGITQSPKYLFRKEGQNVTLSCEQNLNHDAMYWYRQDPGQGLRLIYYSQIVNDFQKGDIAEGYSVSREKKESFPLTVTSAQKNPTAFYLCASRGTGQLSKKLFFGSGTQLSVL.

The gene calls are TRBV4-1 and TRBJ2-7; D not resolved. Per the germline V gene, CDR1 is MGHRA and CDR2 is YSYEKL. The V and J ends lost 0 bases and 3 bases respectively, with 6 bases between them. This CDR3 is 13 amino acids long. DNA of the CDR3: TGCGCCAGCAGCCAAGATTACAGCTACGAGCAGTACTTC. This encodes CASSQDYSYEQYF.

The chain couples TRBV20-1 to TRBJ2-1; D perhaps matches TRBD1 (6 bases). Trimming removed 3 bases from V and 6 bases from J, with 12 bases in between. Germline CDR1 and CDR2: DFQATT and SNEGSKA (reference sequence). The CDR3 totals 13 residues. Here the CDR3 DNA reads TGCAGTGCTAGTAGAGCAGGGGTCAATGAGCAGTTCTTC. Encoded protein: CSASRAGVNEQFF.

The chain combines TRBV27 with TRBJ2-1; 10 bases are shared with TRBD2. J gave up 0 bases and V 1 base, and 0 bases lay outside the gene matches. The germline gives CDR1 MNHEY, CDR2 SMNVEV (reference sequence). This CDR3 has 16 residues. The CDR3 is CASSLWTSGSYNEQFF. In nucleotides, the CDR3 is TGTGCCAGCAGTTTATGGACTAGCGGCTCCTACAATGAGCAGTTCTTC.

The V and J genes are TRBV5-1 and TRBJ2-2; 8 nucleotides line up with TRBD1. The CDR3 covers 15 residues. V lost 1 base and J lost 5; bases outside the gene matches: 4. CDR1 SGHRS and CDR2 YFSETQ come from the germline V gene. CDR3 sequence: CASSLLGQGTGELFF. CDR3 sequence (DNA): TGCGCCAGCAGCTTGCTAGGACAGGGAACCGGGGAGCTGTTTTTT. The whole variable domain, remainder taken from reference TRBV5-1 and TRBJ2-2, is KAGVTQTPRYLIKTRGQQVTLSCSPISGHRSVSWYQQTPGQGLQFLFEYFSETQRNKGNFPGRFSGRQFSNSRSEMNVSTLELGDSALYLCASSLLGQGTGELFFGEGSRLTVL.

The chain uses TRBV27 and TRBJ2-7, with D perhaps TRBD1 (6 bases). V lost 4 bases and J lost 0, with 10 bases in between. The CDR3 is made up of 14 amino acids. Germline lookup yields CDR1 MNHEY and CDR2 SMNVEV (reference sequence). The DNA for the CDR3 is TGTGCCAGCAGTTCTGGACAGAGCTCCTACGAGCAGTACTTC. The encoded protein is CASSSGQSSYEQYF.

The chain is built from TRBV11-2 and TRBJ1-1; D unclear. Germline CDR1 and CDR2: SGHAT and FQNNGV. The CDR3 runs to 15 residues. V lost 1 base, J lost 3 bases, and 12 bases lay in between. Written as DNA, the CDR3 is TGTGCCAGCAGCTTAGGCTCGGCGGAGTACACTGAAGCTTTCTTT. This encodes CASSLGSAEYTEAFF.

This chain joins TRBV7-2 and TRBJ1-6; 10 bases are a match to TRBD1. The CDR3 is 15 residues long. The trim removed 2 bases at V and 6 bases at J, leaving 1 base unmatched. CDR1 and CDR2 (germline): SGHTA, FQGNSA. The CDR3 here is CASSLRTGGNSPLHF. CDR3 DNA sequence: TGTGCCAGCAGCTTAAGGACAGGGGGTAATTCACCCCTCCACTTT.

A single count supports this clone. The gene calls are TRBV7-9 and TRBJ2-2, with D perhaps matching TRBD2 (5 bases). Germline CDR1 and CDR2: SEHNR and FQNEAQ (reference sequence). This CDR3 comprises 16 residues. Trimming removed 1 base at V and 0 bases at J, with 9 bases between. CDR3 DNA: TGTGCCAGCAGCTTAGTGGGCGGGTCGAACACCGGGGAGCTGTTTTTT. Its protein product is CASSLVGGSNTGELFF.

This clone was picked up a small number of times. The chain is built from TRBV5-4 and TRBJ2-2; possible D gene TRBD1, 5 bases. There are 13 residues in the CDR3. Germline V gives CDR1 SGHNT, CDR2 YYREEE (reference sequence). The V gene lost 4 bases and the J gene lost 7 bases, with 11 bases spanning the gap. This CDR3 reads CASSERGFGELFF. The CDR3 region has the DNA TGTGCCAGCAGCGAAAGGGGTTTCGGGGAGCTGTTTTTT. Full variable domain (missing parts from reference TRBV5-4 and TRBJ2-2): ETGVTQSPTHLIKTRGQQVTLRCSSQSGHNTVSWYQQALGQGPQFIFQYYREEENGRGNFPPRFSGLQFPNYSSELNVNALELDDSALYLCASSERGFGELFFGEGSRLTVL.

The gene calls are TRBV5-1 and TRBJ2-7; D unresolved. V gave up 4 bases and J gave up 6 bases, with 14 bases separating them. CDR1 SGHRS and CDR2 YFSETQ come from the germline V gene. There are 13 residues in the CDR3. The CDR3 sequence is CASSHLSLSEQYF. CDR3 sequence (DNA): TGCGCCAGCAGCCACTTGAGCCTGTCCGAGCAGTACTTC.